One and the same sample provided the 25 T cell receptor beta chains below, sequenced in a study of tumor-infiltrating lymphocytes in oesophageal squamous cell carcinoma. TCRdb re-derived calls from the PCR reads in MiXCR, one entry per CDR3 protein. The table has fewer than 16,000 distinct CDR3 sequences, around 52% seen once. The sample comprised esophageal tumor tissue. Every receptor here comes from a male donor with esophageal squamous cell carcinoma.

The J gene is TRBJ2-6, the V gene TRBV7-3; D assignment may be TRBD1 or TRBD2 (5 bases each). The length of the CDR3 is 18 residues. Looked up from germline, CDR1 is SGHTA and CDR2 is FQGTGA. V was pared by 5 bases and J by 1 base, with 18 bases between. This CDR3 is CASSGSGTHTSGANVLTF. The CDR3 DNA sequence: TGTGCCAGCAGCGGATCCGGGACCCATACTTCTGGGGCCAACGTCCTGACTTTC. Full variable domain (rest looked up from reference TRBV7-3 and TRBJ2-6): GAGVSQTPSNKVTEKGKYVELRCDPISGHTALYWYRQSLGQGPEFLIYFQGTGAADDSGLPNDRFFAVRPEGSVSTLKIQRTERGDSAVYLCASSGSGTHTSGANVLTFGAGSRLTVL.

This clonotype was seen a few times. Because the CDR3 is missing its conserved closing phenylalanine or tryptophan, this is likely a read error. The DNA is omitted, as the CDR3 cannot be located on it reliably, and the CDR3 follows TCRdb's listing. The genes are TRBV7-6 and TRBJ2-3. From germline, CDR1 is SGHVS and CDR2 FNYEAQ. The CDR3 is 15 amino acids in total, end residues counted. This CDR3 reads CASSLVLSYEQYFGN.

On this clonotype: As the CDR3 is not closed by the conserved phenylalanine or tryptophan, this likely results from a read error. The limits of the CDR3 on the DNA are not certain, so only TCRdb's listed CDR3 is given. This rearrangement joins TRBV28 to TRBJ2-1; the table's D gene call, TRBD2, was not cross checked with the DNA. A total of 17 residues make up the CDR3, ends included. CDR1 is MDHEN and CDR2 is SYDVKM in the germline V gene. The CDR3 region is CASRDGTQGPYEQYFGS.

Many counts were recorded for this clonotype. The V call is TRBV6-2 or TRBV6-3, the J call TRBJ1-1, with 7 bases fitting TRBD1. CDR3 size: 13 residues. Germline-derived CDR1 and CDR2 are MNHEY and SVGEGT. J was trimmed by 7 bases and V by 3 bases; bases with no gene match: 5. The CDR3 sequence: CASSYVPGGEAFF. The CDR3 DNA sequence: TGTGCCAGCAGTTATGTTCCAGGGGGTGAAGCTTTCTTT.

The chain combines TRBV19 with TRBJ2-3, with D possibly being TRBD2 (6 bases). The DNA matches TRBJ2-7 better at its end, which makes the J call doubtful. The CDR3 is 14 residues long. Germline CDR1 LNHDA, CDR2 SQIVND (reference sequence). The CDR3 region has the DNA TGTGCCAGTACCCTGGCGGGGAAATACGGTGAGCAGTACTTC. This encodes CASTLAGKYGEQYF.

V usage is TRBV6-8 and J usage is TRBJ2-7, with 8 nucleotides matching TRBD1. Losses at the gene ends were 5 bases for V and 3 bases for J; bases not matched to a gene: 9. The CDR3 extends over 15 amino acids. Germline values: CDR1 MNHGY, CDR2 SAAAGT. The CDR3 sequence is CASSRQGTVYYEQYF. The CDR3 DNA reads TGTGCCAGCAGTCGACAGGGGACCGTGTACTACGAGCAGTACTTC.

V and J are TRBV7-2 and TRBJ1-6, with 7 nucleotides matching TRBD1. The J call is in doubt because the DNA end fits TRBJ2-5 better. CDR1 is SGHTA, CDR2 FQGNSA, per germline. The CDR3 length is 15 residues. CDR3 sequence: CASSLRQGPSETQYF. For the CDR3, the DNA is TGTGCCAGCAGCTTGCGACAGGGACCCTCCGAGACCCAGTACTTC.

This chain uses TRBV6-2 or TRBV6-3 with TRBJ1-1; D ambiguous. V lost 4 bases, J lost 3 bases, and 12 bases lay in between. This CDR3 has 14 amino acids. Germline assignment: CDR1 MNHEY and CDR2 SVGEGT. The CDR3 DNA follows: TGTGCCAGCAGTTCCGCAGTTGGTGACACTGAAGCTTTCTTT. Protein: CASSSAVGDTEAFF.

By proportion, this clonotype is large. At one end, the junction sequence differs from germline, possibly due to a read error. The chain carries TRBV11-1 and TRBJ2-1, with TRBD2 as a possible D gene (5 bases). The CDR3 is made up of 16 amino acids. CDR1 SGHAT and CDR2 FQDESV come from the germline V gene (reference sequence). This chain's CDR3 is CASSLGSYSSYNEQFF. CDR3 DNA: TGTGCCAGCAGTTTAGGGAGCTACAGCTCCTACAATGAGCAGTTCTTC.

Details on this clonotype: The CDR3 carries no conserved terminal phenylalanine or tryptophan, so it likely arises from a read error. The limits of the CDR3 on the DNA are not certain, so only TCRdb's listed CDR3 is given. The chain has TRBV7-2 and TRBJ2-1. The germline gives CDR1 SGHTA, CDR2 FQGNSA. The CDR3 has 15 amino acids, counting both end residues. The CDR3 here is CASSLELSYEQYFGN.

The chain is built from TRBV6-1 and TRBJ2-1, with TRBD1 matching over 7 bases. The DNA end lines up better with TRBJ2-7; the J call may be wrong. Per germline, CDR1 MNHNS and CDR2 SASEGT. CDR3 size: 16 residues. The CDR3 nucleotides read TGTGCCAGCTTTCCTCCACAGGGGAAAGGTCTCTACGAGCAGTACTTC. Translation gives CASFPPQGKGLYEQYF.

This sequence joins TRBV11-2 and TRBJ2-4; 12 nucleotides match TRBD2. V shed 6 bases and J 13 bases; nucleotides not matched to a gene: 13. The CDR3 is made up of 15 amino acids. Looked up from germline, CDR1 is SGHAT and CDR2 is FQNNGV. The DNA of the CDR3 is TGTGCCAGCAGGGGGACTAGCGGGCTTCACAATGAGCAGTACTTC. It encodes CASRGTSGLHNEQYF.

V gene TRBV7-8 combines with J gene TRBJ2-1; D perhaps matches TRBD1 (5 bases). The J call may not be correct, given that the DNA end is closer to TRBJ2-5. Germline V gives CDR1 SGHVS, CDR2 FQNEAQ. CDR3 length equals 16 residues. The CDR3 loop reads CASSLGPQEFQETQYF. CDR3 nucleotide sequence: TGTGCCAGCAGCTTAGGTCCACAGGAATTCCAAGAGACCCAGTACTTC.

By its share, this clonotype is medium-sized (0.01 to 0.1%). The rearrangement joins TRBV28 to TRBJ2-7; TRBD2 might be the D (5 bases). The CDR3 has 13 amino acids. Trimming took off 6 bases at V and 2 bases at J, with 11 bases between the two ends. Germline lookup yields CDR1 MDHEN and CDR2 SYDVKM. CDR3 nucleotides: TGTGCCAGCAGCTCACTAGTTCCCTACGAGCAGTACTTC. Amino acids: CASSSLVPYEQYF.

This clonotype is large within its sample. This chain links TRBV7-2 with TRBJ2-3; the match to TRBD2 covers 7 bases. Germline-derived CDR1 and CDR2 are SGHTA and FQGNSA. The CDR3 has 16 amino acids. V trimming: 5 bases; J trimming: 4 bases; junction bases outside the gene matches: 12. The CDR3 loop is CASSPSDGRRADTQYF. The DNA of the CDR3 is TGTGCCAGCAGCCCCTCGGACGGGAGGCGGGCAGATACGCAGTATTTT.

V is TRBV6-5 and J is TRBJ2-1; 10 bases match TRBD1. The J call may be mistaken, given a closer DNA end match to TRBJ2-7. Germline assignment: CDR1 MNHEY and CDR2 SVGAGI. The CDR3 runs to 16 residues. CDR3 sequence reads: CASSFGWTGGLGEQYF. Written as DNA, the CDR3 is TGTGCCAGCAGTTTTGGGTGGACAGGGGGATTAGGCGAGCAGTACTTC.

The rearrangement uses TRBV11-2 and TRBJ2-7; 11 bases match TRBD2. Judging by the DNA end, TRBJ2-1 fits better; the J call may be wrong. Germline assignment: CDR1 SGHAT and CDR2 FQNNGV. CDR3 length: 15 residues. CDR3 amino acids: CASSLVIAGGVEQFF. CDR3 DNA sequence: TGTGCCAGCAGCTTAGTAATAGCGGGAGGGGTTGAGCAGTTCTTC.

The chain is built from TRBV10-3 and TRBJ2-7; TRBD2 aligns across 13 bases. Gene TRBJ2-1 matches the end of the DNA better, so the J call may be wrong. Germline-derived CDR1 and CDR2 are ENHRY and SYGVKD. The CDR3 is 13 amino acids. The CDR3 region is CATGLAGVREQFF. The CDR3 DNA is TGTGCCACCGGACTAGCGGGAGTACGCGAGCAGTTCTTC.

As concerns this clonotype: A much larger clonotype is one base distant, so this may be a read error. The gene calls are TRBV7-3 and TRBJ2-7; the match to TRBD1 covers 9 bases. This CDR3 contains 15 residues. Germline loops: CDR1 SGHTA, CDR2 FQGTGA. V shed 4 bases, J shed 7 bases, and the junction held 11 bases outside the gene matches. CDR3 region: CASSSGTGIENEQYF. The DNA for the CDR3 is TGTGCCAGCAGCTCAGGGACAGGGATTGAGAATGAGCAGTACTTC.

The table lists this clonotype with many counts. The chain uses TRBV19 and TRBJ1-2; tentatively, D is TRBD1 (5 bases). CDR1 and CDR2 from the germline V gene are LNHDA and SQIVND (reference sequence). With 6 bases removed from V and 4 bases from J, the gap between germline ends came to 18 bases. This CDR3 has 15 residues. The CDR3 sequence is CASSNPLGDSYGYTF. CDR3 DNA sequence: TGTGCCAGTAGCAATCCCCTCGGAGACAGCTATGGCTACACCTTC.

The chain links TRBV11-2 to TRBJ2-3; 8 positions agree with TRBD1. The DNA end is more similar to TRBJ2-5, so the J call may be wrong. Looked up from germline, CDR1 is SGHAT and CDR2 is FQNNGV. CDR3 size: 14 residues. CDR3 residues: CASSWGQVEETQYF. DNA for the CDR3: TGTGCCAGCAGTTGGGGACAGGTGGAAGAGACCCAGTACTTC.

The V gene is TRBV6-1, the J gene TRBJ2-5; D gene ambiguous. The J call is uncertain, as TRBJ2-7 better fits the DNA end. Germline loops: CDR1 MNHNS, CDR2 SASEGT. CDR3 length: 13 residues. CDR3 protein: CASRGSPTYEQYF. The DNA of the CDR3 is TGTGCCAGCAGGGGCTCGCCAACCTACGAGCAGTACTTC.

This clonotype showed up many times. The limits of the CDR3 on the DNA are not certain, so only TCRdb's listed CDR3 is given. The CDR3 loop reads CASSRVWLHLRF. The chain has TRBV7-2 and TRBJ2-6. The germline V gene has CDR1 SGHTA and CDR2 FQGNSA. The CDR3 has 12 amino acids, counting both end residues.

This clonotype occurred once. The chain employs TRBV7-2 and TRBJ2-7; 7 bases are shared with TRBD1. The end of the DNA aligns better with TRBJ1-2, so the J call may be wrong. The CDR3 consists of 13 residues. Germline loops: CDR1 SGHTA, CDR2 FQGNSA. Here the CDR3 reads CASSWDSLYGYTF. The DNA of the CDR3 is TGTGCCAGCAGCTGGGACAGCCTCTATGGCTACACCTTC.

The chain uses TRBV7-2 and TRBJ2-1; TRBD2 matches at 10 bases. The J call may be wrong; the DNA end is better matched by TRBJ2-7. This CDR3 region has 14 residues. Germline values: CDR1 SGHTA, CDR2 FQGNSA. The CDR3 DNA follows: TGTGCCAGCAGCCAGGGGACTAGCGTTTCCGAGCAGTACTTC. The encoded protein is CASSQGTSVSEQYF.